This T cell receptor (beta chain) was sequenced for a study of T cells in Graves' hyperthyroidism and ophthalmopathy. Study-wide context: Peripheral blood sampling occurred at initial diagnosis, before any treatment.

Study results and caveats: Blood samples included most of the expanded thyroid clonotypes exceeding 0.001. Researchers report that a 13 V-J model separated ophthalmopathy from stable hyperthyroidism.

Germline V gene data show CDR1 as KGHDR and CDR2 as SFDVKD. J was trimmed by 2 bases and V by 3 bases; bases with no gene match: 9. There are 17 residues in the CDR3. Exclusion followed for patients with uncontrolled infection, other autoimmune disease, pregnancy or lactation. This clonotype was picked up many times. The antigen is not known. TCR beta CDR3 regions were amplified from RNA. HTBI primers were employed in a first-round RT-PCR of the TCR CDR3. MiXCR was run by TCRdb on the multiplex PCR reads, yielding one entry per CDR3 protein. The data show hundreds of thousands of distinct CDR3 sequences, 38% seen once.

This receptor was taken from a man aged 18 to 30 with Graves' hyperthyroidism. The sample was blood. The chain joins TRBV24-1 to TRBJ2-5, with TRBD2 matching 9 bases. CDR3 coding DNA: TGTGCCACCAGTGATACCTCCCCGGGACTAGCTCAAGAGACCCAGTACTTC. This encodes CATSDTSPGLAQETQYF.